These 8 T cell receptor beta chains originate from one sample sequenced in a study of shared clonotypes between healthy human individuals. Only in-frame clones appear in the TCRdb table, and some are missing; sequencing was by immunoSEQ multiplex PCR. Of fewer than 600,000 clones in the sample, around 77% are singletons; the top ten hold approximately 12%. The material sequenced was PBMCs. Receptors originate from a woman in her thirties or forties in good health. Some clones in this sample may be carry-over from other donors' samples.

About this clone itself: This specimen includes other DNA sequences encoding the same CDR3. V is TRBV18 and J is TRBJ2-7, with TRBD2 matching 10 bases. Germline V gene sequence: CDR1 KGHSH, CDR2 LQKENI. This CDR3 has 14 residues. V lost 6 bases, J lost 2 bases, and 4 bases stayed unmatched. The CDR3 loop reads CASSPSGRAYEQYF. Here the CDR3 DNA reads TGTGCCAGCTCCCCCAGCGGGAGGGCCTACGAGCAGTACTTC.

The chain employs TRBV25-1 and TRBJ2-7; no clear D. The CDR3 is 14 residues long. V was trimmed by 1 base and J by 4 bases, leaving 11 bases between them. Germline CDR1 and CDR2: MGHDK and SYGVNS. CDR3 protein: CASSEFGSRYEQYF. For the CDR3, the DNA is TGTGCCAGCAGTGAATTTGGGTCCCGATACGAGCAGTACTTC.

This clone has more than one count but fewer than ten. Other DNA sequences in this sample translate to the same CDR3. The chain links TRBV28 to TRBJ1-1; D is unresolved. This CDR3 is 11 amino acids long. Trimming took off 4 bases at V and 6 bases at J, with 6 bases between the two ends. Germline-derived CDR1 and CDR2 are MDHEN and SYDVKM. The CDR3 nucleotides read TGTGCCAGCAGTTCGGCAGCTGAAGCTTTCTTT. Residues: CASSSAAEAFF.

The chain employs TRBV29-1 and TRBJ2-5; no firm D call. V was clipped by 4 bases and J by 1 base, with 16 bases between them. Germline V lookup: CDR1 SQVTM, CDR2 ANQGSEA. This CDR3 has 15 residues. The CDR3 is CSVGSRAVTQETQYF. The CDR3 nucleotides read TGCAGCGTTGGAAGTAGAGCCGTAACCCAAGAGACCCAGTACTTC.

The V call is TRBV23-1, the J call TRBJ2-5; D perhaps matches TRBD1 (6 bases). TRBV23-1 is given ORF status, its function remaining uncertain. V gave up 6 bases and J gave up 7 bases, with 15 bases separating them. The CDR3 is 13 amino acids. For the CDR3, the DNA is TGCGCCAGCAGGAACAGGGATGGGGTGACCCAGTACTTC. This translates into CASRNRDGVTQYF.

This chain connects TRBV7-8 to TRBJ1-1; D is possibly TRBD1 (5 bases). Trimming stripped 0 bases from V and 6 bases from J, with 8 bases between. Germline CDR1 and CDR2: SGHVS and FQNEAQ. There are 13 residues in the CDR3. The CDR3 region is CASSLAGGAEAFF. The CDR3 DNA is TGTGCCAGCAGCTTAGCGGGGGGAGCTGAAGCTTTCTTT.

This chain joins TRBV2 and TRBJ2-3; 10 bases agree with TRBD2. The CDR3 loop spans 17 amino acids. The trim removed 1 base at V and 0 bases at J, leaving 4 bases unmatched. Looked up from germline, CDR1 is SNHLY and CDR2 is FYNNEI. CDR3 amino acids: CASSEGRTSGSTDTQYF. The CDR3 DNA follows: TGTGCCAGCAGTGAAGGGAGGACTAGCGGAAGCACAGATACGCAGTATTTT.

A word on this clone: With a much larger clone just one base away, this may be a read error. The chain couples TRBV11-2 to TRBJ2-5; 14 bases agree with TRBD2. The junction had 9 bases not matched to a gene; V was cut back by 5 bases and J by 7 bases. This CDR3 spans 16 amino acids. Germline V gene lookup returns CDR1 SGHAT and CDR2 FQNNGV. CDR3 amino acids: CASSQGLAGEGGTQYF. The CDR3 region has the DNA TGTGCCAGCAGCCAGGGACTAGCGGGAGAGGGTGGGACCCAGTACTTC.